This T cell receptor (beta chain) was documented in a study of vaccination and CD4 T cells after COVID-19. The treatment denotes: roughly 10-day PBMC culture with coronavirus spike peptide pools or control peptides (ViraFEST assay). CD4+ T cells that had been cultured provided DNA sequenced with the Oncomine TCR Beta short-read assay. Genomic DNA was taken out of cultured CD4+ T cells by extraction. A single record per CDR3 protein comes from TCRdb applying MiXCR to the PCR reads. The sample contains under 25,000 distinct CDR3 sequences, around 47% of which appear only once. As to this clonotype: Antigen unknown.

The sequences come from CD4+ T cells from blood, cultured in vitro, collected before SARS-CoV-2 vaccination. This clonotype was obtained from a human donor who had recovered from COVID-19.

The DNA for the CDR3 is TGTGCCAGCAGCCCCCTAGCGGCGAACACCGGGGAGCTGTTTTTT. It yields the protein CASSPLAANTGELFF. This chain links TRBV6-2 or TRBV6-3 with TRBJ2-2; TRBD2 agrees at 7 bases. In germline, CDR1 is MNHEY, CDR2 SVGEGT. The CDR3 loop spans 15 amino acids. J was trimmed by 0 bases and V by 6 bases; bases with no gene match: 4.